The 14 T cell receptor beta chains given below trace back to one sample, sequenced in a study of lymphopenia after photon versus proton radiotherapy. Sequencing was performed with immunoSEQ multiplex PCR; in TCRdb, only in-frame clones are kept and a portion is missing. The sample carries over 55,000 clones, 75% to 90% recorded once. Sample: peripheral blood, taken from a patient treated with proton-based radiotherapy. The receptors shown here come from a man at least 80 years old with esophageal cancer.

The rearrangement joins TRBV20-1 to TRBJ2-5; D not certain. Trimming pared 7 bases from V and 1 base from J, leaving 7 bases between. Germline lookup yields CDR1 DFQATT and CDR2 SNEGSKA (reference sequence). This CDR3 has 11 amino acids. This CDR3 is CSDTLQETQYF. The CDR3, as DNA: TGCAGTGATACACTCCAAGAGACCCAGTACTTC.

This chain connects TRBV19 to TRBJ2-7; tentatively, D is TRBD2 (6 bases). The germline gives CDR1 LNHDA, CDR2 SQIVND (reference sequence). This CDR3 has 13 residues. V shed 5 bases and J shed 6 bases, with 14 bases lying between them. The CDR3 DNA reads as TGTGCCAGTAGTTTTCGGGGTAGCGGCGAGCAGTACTTC. It yields the protein CASSFRGSGEQYF.

The rearrangement joins TRBV6-1 to TRBJ2-6; D unclear. Per the germline V gene, CDR1 is MNHNS and CDR2 is SASEGT. V dropped 4 bases and J dropped 0 bases, with 10 bases sitting between them. The length of the CDR3 is 16 residues. In DNA form, the CDR3 reads TGTGCCAGCAGTGGCGGAGTCCTCTCTGGGGCCAACGTCCTGACTTTC. Protein product: CASSGGVLSGANVLTF.

This clone was counted once. The DNA for the CDR3 is TGTGCCAGCAGCTTAGAGGGGGTTCTAGAGACCCAGTACTTC. This sequence encodes CASSLEGVLETQYF. This chain uses TRBV11-2 with TRBJ2-5; D possibly matches TRBD1 or TRBD2 (5 bases each). The CDR3 is made up of 14 amino acids. The V end lost 0 bases, the J end lost 4 bases, and 9 bases lay between the germline ends. Germline values: CDR1 SGHAT, CDR2 FQNNGV.

This sequence joins TRBV7-9 and TRBJ1-2; D gene unclear. Per germline, CDR1 SEHNR and CDR2 FQNEAQ (reference sequence). V was shortened by 7 bases and J by 0 bases, with 12 bases between the two germline ends. This CDR3 is 14 amino acids long. DNA for the CDR3: TGTGCCAGCAACCTTCAAGCAGCTAACTATGGCTACACCTTC. Its translation is CASNLQAANYGYTF.

In its sample, this clone was seen a few times. V and J are TRBV10-2 and TRBJ2-2; maybe TRBD2 (5 bases). The CDR3 sequence is 14 residues long. V was clipped by 6 bases and J by 5 bases, with 13 bases between them. The germline V gene encodes CDR1 WSHSY and CDR2 SAAADI. In DNA, the CDR3 is TGCGCCAGCAGCAGCGGAGTGGGGACCGGGGAGCTGTTTTTT. It specifies CASSSGVGTGELFF.

CDR3 protein: CASSTMPGHARAEAFF. CDR3 bases: TGTGCCAGTAGTACCATGCCCGGTCACGCGAGGGCTGAAGCTTTCTTT. This chain connects TRBV19 to TRBJ1-1; D is unresolved. V was shortened by 4 bases and J by 6 bases, with 21 bases between the two germline ends. The germline V gene has CDR1 LNHDA and CDR2 SQIVND (reference sequence). The CDR3 is made up of 16 amino acids.

The V and J genes are TRBV7-2 and TRBJ1-1; D remains ambiguous. The CDR3 consists of 14 residues. CDR1 and CDR2 from the germline V gene are SGHTA and FQGNSA. V was pared by 0 bases and J by 5 bases, with 10 bases between. CDR3: CASSLAAVVTEAFF. The CDR3 region has the DNA TGTGCCAGCAGCTTAGCCGCGGTGGTTACTGAAGCTTTCTTT.

The chain employs TRBV28 and TRBJ2-7, with a possible D match to TRBD2 (6 bases). Germline-derived CDR1 and CDR2 are MDHEN and SYDVKM. Trimming shortened V by 7 bases and J by 6 bases, and 25 bases separated the two germline ends. The CDR3 runs 16 residues. Written as DNA, the CDR3 is TGTGCCAGCAAACTGGGGGGACTTCCGACCCCTGGCGAGCAGTACTTC. Residues: CASKLGGLPTPGEQYF.

The chain recombines TRBV7-2 with TRBJ2-1; TRBD2 matches 11 bases. The CDR3 loop spans 14 amino acids. V shed 5 bases, J shed 6 bases, and the junction held 3 bases outside the gene matches. Germline V gene sequence: CDR1 SGHTA, CDR2 FQGNSA. The CDR3 nucleotides read TGTGCCAGCAGCACACTAGCGGGAGTCAATGAGCAGTTCTTC. It specifies CASSTLAGVNEQFF.

The chain carries TRBV25-1 and TRBJ1-4; TRBD1 agrees at 8 bases. Per the germline V gene, CDR1 is MGHDK and CDR2 is SYGVNS. The CDR3 covers 16 residues. J lost 8 bases, V lost 3 bases, and 11 bases had no gene match. CDR3 sequence reads: CASSDPSQGAGEKLFF. The CDR3 DNA reads as TGTGCCAGCAGTGACCCCTCTCAGGGGGCCGGCGAAAAACTGTTTTTT.

The chain uses TRBV15 and TRBJ2-7, with 10 bases matching TRBD2. With V trimmed by 1 base and J by 2 bases, 8 bases remained unmatched. The CDR3 has 17 residues. Looked up from germline, CDR1 is LNHNV and CDR2 is YYDKDF (reference sequence). The CDR3 DNA follows: TGTGCCACCAGCAGAGTGGCTAGCGGGGGTGACACCTACGAGCAGTACTTC. Its translation: CATSRVASGGDTYEQYF.

The genes are TRBV2 and TRBJ1-1, with D hard to call. The CDR3 loop spans 13 amino acids. Trimming removed 0 bases at V and 5 bases at J, with 7 bases between. Germline CDR1 is SNHLY and CDR2 is FYNNEI. The CDR3 DNA follows: TGTGCCAGCAGTGAAGCTTGGCGGACTGAAGCTTTCTTT. This codes for CASSEAWRTEAFF. The variable domain in full, with the rest retrieved from reference TRBV2 and TRBJ1-1, is EPEVTQTPSHQVTQMGQEVILRCVPISNHLYFYWYRQILGQKVEFLVSFYNNEISEKSEIFDDQFSVERPDGSNFTLKIRSTKLEDSAMYFCASSEAWRTEAFFGQGTRLTVV.

As concerns this clone: Additional DNA sequences in this sample encode the identical CDR3. The J gene is TRBJ1-2, the V gene TRBV4-2; 8 bases line up with TRBD1. The CDR3 sequence is 16 residues long. The J segment lost 3 bases and the V segment lost 3 bases, leaving 9 bases of the junction unmatched. Germline V lookup: CDR1 LGHNA, CDR2 YNFKEQ. CDR3 nucleotides: TGTGCCAGCAGCCAGCCAGAAGGACAGGGTTACTATGGCTACACCTTC. Translation gives CASSQPEGQGYYGYTF.